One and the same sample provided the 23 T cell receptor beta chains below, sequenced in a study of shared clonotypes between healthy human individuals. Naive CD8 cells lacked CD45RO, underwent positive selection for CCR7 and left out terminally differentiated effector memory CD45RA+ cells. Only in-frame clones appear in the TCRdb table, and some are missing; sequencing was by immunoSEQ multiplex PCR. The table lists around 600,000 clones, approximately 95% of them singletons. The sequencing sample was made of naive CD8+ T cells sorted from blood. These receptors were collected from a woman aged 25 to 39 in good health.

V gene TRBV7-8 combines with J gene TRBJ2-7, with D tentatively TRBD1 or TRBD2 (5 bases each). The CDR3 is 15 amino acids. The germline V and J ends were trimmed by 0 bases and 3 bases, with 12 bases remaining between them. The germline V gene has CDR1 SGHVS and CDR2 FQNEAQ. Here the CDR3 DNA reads TGTGCCAGCAGCTTAGCCTGGGACGGAGACTACGAGCAGTACTTC. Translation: CASSLAWDGDYEQYF.

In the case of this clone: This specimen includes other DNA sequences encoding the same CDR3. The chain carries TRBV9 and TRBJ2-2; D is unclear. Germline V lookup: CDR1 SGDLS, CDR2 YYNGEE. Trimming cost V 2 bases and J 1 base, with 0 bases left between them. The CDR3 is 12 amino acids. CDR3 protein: CASSVNTGELFF. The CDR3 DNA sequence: TGTGCCAGCAGCGTGAACACCGGGGAGCTGTTTTTT.

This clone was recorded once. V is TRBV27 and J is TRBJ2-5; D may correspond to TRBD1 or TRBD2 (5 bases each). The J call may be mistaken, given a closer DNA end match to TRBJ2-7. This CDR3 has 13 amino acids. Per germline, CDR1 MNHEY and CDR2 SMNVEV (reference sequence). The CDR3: CASSLGGRYEQYF. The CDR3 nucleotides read TGTGCCAGCAGTTTAGGGGGTAGATACGAGCAGTACTTC.

The CDR3 here is CASSLVAKPGEQFF. Written as DNA, the CDR3 is TGTGCCAGCAGCTTAGTTGCCAAGCCAGGTGAGCAGTTCTTC. The V call is TRBV11-2, the J call TRBJ2-1; no definite D call. This CDR3 has 14 amino acids. Per germline, CDR1 SGHAT and CDR2 FQNNGV. V was clipped by 1 base and J by 9 bases, with 13 bases between them.

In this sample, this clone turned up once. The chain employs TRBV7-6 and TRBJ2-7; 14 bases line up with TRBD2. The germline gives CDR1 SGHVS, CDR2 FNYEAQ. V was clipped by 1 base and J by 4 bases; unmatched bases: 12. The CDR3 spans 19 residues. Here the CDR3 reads CASSLDAGTSGSLGYEQYF. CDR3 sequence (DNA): TGTGCCAGCAGCTTAGACGCCGGGACTAGCGGGAGCTTGGGTTACGAGCAGTACTTC.

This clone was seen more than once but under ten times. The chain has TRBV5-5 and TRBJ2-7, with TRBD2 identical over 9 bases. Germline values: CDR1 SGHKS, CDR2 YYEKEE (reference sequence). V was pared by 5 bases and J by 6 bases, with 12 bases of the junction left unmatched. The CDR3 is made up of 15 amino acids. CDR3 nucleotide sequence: TGTGCCAGCAGGATGGAGGCGGGAGGGCCGGGCGAGCAGTACTTC. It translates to CASRMEAGGPGEQYF.

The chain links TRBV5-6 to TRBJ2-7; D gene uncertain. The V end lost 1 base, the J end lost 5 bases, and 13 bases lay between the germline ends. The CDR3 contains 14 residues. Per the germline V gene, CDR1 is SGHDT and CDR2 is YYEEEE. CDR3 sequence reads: CASSLSVRGHEQYF. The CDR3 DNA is TGTGCCAGCAGCTTGTCAGTTCGTGGCCACGAGCAGTACTTC.

The CDR3 loop is CASSLRAWYNEQFF. CDR3 DNA sequence: TGTGCCAGCAGTTTAAGGGCCTGGTACAATGAGCAGTTCTTC. This rearrangement joins TRBV27 to TRBJ2-1; D ambiguous. V gave up 2 bases and J gave up 4 bases, with 9 bases separating them. Per the germline V gene, CDR1 is MNHEY and CDR2 is SMNVEV (reference sequence). The CDR3 contains 14 residues.

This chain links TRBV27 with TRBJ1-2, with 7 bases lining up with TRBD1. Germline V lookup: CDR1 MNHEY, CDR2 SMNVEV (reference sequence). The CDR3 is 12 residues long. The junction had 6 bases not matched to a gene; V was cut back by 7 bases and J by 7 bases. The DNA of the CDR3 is TGTGCCAGCATGACAGGGAGAGGTGGCTACACCTTC. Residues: CASMTGRGGYTF.

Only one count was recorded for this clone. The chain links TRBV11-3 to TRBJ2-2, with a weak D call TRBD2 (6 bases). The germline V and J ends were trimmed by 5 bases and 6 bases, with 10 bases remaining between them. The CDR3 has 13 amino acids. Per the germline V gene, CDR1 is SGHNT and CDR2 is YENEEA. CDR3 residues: CASSPGLSGELFF. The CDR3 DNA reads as TGTGCCAGCAGCCCAGGACTATCCGGGGAGCTGTTTTTT.

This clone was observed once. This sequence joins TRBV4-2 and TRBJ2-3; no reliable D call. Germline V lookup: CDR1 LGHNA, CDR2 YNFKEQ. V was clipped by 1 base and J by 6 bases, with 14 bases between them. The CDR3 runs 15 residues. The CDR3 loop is CASSQAGEEWDTQYF. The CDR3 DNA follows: TGTGCCAGCAGCCAAGCCGGTGAGGAGTGGGATACGCAGTATTTT.

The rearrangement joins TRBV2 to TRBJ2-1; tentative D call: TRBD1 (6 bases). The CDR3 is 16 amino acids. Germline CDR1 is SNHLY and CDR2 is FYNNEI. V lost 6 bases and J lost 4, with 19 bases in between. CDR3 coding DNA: TGTGCCAGCAGCGCGAAGGACGTAGGGACATACAATGAGCAGTTCTTC. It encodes CASSAKDVGTYNEQFF.

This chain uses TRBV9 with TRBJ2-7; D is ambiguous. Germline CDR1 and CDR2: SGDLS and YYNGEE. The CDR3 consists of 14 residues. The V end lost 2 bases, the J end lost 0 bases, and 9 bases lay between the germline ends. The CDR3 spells CASSVFGDSYEQYF. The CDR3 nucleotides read TGTGCCAGCAGCGTTTTTGGGGACTCCTACGAGCAGTACTTC.

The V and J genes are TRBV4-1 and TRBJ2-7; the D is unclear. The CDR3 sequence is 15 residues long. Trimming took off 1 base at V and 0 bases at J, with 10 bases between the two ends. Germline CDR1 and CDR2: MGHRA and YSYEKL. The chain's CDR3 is CASSQAPHSSYEQYF. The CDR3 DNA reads TGCGCCAGCAGCCAAGCCCCTCATAGCTCCTACGAGCAGTACTTC.

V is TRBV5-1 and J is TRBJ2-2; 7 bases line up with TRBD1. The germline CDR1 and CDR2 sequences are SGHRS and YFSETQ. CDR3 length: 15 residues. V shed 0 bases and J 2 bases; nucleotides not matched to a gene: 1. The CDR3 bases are TGCGCCAGCAGCTTGGGGACAGGAAACACCGGGGAGCTGTTTTTT. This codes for CASSLGTGNTGELFF.

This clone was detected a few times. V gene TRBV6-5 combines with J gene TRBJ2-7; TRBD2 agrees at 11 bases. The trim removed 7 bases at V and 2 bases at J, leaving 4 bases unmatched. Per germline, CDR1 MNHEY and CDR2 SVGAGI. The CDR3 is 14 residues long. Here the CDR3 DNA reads TGTGCCAGCAATCCGGGACTAGCGGCCTACGAGCAGTACTTC. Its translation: CASNPGLAAYEQYF.

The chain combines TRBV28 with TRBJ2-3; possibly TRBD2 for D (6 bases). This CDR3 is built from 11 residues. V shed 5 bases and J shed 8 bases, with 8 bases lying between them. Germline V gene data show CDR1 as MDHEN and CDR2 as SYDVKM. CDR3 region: CASSREVTQYF. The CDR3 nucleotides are TGTGCCAGCAGTAGGGAGGTTACGCAGTATTTT. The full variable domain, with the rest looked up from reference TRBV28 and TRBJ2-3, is DVKVTQSSRYLVKRTGEKVFLECVQDMDHENMFWYRQDPGLGLRLIYFSYDVKMKEKGDIPEGYSVSREKKERFSLILESASTNQTSMYLCASSREVTQYFGPGTRLTVL.

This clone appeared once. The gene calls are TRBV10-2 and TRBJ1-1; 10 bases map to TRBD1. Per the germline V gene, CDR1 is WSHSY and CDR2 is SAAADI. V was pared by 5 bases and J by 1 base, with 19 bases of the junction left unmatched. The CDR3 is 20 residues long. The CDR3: CASSLIVFSGQGRGNTEAFF. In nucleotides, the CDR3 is TGCGCCAGCAGTTTGATAGTTTTTTCGGGACAGGGGAGGGGGAACACTGAAGCTTTCTTT.

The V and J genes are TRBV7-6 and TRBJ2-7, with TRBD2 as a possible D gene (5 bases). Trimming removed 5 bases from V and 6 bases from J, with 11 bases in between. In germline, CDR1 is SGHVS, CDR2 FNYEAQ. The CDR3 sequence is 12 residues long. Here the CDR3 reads CASSALAGEQYF. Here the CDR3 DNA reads TGTGCCAGCAGCGCTCTAGCAGGCGAGCAGTACTTC.

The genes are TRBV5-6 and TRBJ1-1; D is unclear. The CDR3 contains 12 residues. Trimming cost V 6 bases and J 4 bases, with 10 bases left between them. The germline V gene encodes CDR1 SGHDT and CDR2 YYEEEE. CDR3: CASTLARTEAFF. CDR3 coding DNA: TGTGCCAGCACCCTTGCGCGCACTGAAGCTTTCTTT.

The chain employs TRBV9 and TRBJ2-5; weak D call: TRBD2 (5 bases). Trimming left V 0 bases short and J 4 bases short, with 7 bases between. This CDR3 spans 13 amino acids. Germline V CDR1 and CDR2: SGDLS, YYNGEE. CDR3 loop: CASSVAGRETQYF. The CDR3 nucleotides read TGTGCCAGCAGCGTAGCGGGAAGAGAGACCCAGTACTTC. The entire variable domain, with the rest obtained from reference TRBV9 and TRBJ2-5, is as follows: DSGVTQTPKHLITATGQRVTLRCSPRSGDLSVYWYQQSLDQGLQFLIQYYNGEERAKGNILERFSAQQFPDLHSELNLSSLELGDSALYFCASSVAGRETQYFGPGTRLLVL.

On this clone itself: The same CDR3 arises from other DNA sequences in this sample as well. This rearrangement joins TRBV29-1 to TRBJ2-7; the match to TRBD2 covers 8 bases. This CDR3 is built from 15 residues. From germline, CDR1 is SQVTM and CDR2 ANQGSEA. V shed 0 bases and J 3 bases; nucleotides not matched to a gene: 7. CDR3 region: CSVEDPAGALYEQYF. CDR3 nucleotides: TGCAGCGTTGAAGACCCAGCGGGAGCGCTCTACGAGCAGTACTTC.

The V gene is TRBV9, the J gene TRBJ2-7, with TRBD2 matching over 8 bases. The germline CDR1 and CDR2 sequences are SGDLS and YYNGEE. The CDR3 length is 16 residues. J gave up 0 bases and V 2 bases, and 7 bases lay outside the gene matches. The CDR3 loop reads CASSVGGREASYEQYF. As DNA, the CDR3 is TGTGCCAGCAGCGTCGGGGGGCGGGAGGCCTCCTACGAGCAGTACTTC.